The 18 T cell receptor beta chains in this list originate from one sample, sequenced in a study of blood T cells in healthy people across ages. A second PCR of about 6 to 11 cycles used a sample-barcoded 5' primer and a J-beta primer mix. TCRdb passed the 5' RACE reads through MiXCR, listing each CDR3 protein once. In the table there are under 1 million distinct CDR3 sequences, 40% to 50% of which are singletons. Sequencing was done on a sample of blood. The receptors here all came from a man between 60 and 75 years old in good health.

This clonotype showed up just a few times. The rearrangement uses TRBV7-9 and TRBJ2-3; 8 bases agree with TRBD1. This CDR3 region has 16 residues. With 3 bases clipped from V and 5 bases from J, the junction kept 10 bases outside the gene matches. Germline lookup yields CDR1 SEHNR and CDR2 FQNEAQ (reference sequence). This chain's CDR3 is CASSFLAGGRGDTQYF. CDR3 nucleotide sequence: TGTGCCAGCAGCTTCCTAGCAGGGGGCCGAGGAGATACGCAGTATTTT.

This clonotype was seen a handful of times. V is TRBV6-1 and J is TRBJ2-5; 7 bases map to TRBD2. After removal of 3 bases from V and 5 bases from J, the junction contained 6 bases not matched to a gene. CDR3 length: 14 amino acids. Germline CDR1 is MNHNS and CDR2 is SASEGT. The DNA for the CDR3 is TGTGCCAGCAGTGACCCGGGACTATTGGAGACCCAGTACTTC. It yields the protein CASSDPGLLETQYF.

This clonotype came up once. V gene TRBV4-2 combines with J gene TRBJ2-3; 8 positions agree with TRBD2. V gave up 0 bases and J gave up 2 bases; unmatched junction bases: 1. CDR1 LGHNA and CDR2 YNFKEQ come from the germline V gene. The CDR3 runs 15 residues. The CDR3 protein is CASSQELAATDTQYF. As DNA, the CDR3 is TGTGCCAGCAGCCAAGAACTAGCGGCCACAGATACGCAGTATTTT.

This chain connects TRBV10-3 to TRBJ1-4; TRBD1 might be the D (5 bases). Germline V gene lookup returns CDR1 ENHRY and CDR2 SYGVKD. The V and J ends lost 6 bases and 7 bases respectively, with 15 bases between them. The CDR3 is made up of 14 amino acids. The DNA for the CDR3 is TGTGCCATCAGAGACAGTTCGCCTAGTGAAAAACTGTTTTTT. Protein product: CAIRDSSPSEKLFF.

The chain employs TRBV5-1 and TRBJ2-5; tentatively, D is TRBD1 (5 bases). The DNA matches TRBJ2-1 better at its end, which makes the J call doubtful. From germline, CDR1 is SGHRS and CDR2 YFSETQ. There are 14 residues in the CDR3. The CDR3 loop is CASSTAGYQETQFF. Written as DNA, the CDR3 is TGCGCCAGCAGCACCGCAGGGTACCAAGAGACCCAGTTCTTC.

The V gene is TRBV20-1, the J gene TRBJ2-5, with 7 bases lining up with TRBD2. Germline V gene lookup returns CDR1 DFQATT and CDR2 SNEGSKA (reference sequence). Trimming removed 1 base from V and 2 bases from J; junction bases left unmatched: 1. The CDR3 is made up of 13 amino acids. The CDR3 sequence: CSARVLAQETQYF. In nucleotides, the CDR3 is TGCAGTGCTAGAGTACTAGCGCAAGAGACCCAGTACTTC.

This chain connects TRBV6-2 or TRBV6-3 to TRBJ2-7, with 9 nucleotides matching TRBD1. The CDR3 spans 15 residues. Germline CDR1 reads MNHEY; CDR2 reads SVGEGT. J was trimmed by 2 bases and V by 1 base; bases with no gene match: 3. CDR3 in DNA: TGTGCCAGCAGTTACTGGGACAGGGCCACCTACGAGCAGTACTTC. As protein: CASSYWDRATYEQYF.

This CDR3 is CASSSAAGRGSAGGYTF. The CDR3 region has the DNA TGTGCCAGCAGCTCAGCAGCAGGGCGGGGTTCGGCGGGTGGCTACACCTTC. This chain joins TRBV7-2 and TRBJ1-2; D perhaps matches TRBD1 (5 bases). This CDR3 has 17 residues. Per the germline V gene, CDR1 is SGHTA and CDR2 is FQGNSA. V lost 4 bases and J lost 7, with 25 bases in between. Full variable domain (remainder filled in from reference TRBV7-2 and TRBJ1-2): GAGVSQSPSNKVTEKGKDVELRCDPISGHTALYWYRQSLGQGLEFLIYFQGNSAPDKSGLPSDRFSAERTGGSVSTLTIQRTQQEDSAVYLCASSSAAGRGSAGGYTFGSGTRLTVV.

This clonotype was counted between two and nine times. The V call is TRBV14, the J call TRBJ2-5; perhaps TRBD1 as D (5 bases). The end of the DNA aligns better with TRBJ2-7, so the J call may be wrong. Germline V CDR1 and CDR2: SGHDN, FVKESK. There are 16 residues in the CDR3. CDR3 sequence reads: CASSQLNSPGIPEQYF. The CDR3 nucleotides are TGTGCCAGCAGCCAACTAAATTCGCCAGGGATTCCCGAGCAGTACTTC.

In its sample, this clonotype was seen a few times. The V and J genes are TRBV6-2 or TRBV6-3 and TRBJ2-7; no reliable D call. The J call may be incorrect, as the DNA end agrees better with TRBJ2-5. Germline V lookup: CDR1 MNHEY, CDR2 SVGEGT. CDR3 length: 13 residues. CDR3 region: CASRVAVRETQYF. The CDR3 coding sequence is TGTGCCAGCAGGGTAGCTGTCCGGGAGACCCAGTACTTC.

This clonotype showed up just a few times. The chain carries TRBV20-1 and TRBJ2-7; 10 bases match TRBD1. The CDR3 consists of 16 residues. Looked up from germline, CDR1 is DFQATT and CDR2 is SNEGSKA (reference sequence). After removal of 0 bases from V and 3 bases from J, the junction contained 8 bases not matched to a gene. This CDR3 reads CSARDWGQGLVYEQYF. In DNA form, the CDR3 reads TGCAGTGCTAGAGATTGGGGACAGGGGCTAGTCTACGAGCAGTACTTC.

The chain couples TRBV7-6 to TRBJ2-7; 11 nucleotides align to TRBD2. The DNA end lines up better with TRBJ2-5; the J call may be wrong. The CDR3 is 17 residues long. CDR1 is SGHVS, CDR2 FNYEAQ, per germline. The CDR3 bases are TGTGCCAGCAGCTTAGCTAGCGGGGGGGCTAGGTTGGAGACCCAGTACTTC. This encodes CASSLASGGARLETQYF.

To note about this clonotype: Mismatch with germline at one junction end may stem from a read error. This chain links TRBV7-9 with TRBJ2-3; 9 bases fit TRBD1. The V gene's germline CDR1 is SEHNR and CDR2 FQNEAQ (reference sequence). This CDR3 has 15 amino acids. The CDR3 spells CASSEQGARTDMQYF. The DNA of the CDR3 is TGTGCCAGCAGCGAACAGGGGGCTAGGACAGATATGCAGTATTTT.

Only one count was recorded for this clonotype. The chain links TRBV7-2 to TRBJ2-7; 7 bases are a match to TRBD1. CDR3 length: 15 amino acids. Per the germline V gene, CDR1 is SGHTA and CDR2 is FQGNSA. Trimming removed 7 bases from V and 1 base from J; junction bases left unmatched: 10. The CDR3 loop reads CASTFAEGQSYEQYF. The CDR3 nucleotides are TGTGCCAGCACCTTTGCAGAGGGACAGTCCTACGAGCAGTACTTC.

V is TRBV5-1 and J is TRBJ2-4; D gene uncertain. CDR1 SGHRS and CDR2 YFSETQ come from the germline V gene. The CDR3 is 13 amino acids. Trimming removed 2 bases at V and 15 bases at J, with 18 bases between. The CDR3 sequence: CASSLGRTYERYF. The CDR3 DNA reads TGCGCCAGCAGCTTAGGCAGAACCTACGAGCGGTACTTC.

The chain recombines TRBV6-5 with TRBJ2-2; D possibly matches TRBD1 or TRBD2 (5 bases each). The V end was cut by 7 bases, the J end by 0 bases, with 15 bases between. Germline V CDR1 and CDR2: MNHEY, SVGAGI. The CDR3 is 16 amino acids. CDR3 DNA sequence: TGTGCCAGCACCCCCTACGAGGGGTCGAACACCGGGGAGCTGTTTTTT. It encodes CASTPYEGSNTGELFF.

CDR3 DNA: TGTGCCAGCAGCCAAATTCCAGGCAATCAGCCCCAGCATTTT. It encodes CASSQIPGNQPQHF. The V gene is TRBV3-1, the J gene TRBJ1-5; D gene uncertain. The germline V gene has CDR1 LGHDT and CDR2 YNNKEL (reference sequence). CDR3 length: 14 amino acids. V was clipped by 2 bases and J by 2 bases, with 7 bases between them.

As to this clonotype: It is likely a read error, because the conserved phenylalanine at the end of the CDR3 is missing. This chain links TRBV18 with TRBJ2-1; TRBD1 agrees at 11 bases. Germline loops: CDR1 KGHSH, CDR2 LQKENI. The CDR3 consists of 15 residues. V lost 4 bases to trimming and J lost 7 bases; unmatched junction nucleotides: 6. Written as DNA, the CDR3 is TGTGCCAGCTCACTAGGACAGGGGGCGAGGAATGAGCAGTTCTTA. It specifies CASSLGQGARNEQFL.